This TCR beta chain was sequenced during a study of human T cells and chemical hapten exposure. Germline CDR1 MGHRA, CDR2 YSYEKL. This CDR3 has 15 residues. V lost 4 bases and J lost 4, with 15 bases in between. As for time point: patch test 3, about 24 weeks after DPC sensitization. As for treatment: therapeutic diphenylcyclopropenone sensitization with weekly scalp DPC. TCRdb ran MiXCR on the RACE reads and lists one entry per CDR3 protein. The sample consists of roughly 200,000 distinct CDR3 sequences, 20% to 25% of them appearing once. The TCR was taken from a woman aged 35 to 49 with alopecia areata. Some clones in this sample may be carry-over from other donors' samples. The chain is built from TRBV4-1 and TRBJ2-3, with TRBD2 as a possible D gene (6 bases). Sequenced material: whole blood, taken in connection with sensitization to the hapten diphenylcyclopropenone (DPC). CDR3 in DNA: TGCGCCAGCAGCCTAGGGACTGCCGAGGCAGATACGCAGTATTTT. It translates to CASSLGTAEADTQYF.